Below are 4 T cell receptor beta chains sequenced from a single sample in a study of regulatory T cells in long-lasting Graves disease. Regarding time point: newly diagnosed GD, antithyroid drugs for less than 3 months. There was RNA extracted from PBMCs, and the TCR library was made from it. According to the study, TCR beta libraries were built with iRepertoire HTBI primers and CDR3-region Arm-PCR. TCRdb re-called the multiplex PCR reads with MiXCR, one entry per CDR3 protein. The sample shows around 480,000 distinct CDR3 sequences, around 15% of them seen only once. In addition, the sample was reused for a study of T cells in Graves' hyperthyroidism and ophthalmopathy.

The sample in question was peripheral blood mononuclear cells (PBMCs), obtained at new diagnosis, from a patient treated with antithyroid drugs. The receptors stem from a man aged 40-49 years with Graves disease.

This chain uses TRBV6-2 or TRBV6-3 with TRBJ2-3; 10 nucleotides line up with TRBD2. The V gene's germline CDR1 is MNHEY and CDR2 SVGEGT. CDR3 length: 15 residues. Trimming cost V 6 bases and J 3 bases; bases outside gene matches: 6. In DNA, the CDR3 is TGTGCCAGCAGGGCTAGCGGGAGTTGGACAGATACGCAGTATTTT. Translated: CASRASGSWTDTQYF.

This clonotype has ten or more counts. The rearrangement uses TRBV24-1 and TRBJ2-5; D could derive from TRBD1 or TRBD2 (5 bases each). The CDR3 totals 16 residues. Trimming removed 4 bases at V and 4 bases at J, with 18 bases between. The germline V gene encodes CDR1 KGHDR and CDR2 SFDVKD. The DNA for the CDR3 is TGTGCCACCAGTGACTACCCCAGCCGGGGCGCAGAGACCCAGTACTTC. Translated, it gives CATSDYPSRGAETQYF.

CDR3 coding DNA: TGTGCCAGCAGCGTAGATCCGGGAGATGGGAAAAACATTCAGTACTTC. This gives the protein CASSVDPGDGKNIQYF. The chain is built from TRBV9 and TRBJ2-4; possibly TRBD2 for D (6 bases). Germline CDR1 and CDR2: SGDLS and YYNGEE. V was shortened by 0 bases and J by 4 bases, with 14 bases between the two germline ends. The CDR3 contains 16 residues. The full variable domain, its missing parts supplied by reference TRBV9 and TRBJ2-4, is DSGVTQTPKHLITATGQRVTLRCSPRSGDLSVYWYQQSLDQGLQFLIQYYNGEERAKGNILERFSAQQFPDLHSELNLSSLELGDSALYFCASSVDPGDGKNIQYFGAGTRLSVL.

This clonotype showed up many times. The chain is built from TRBV18 and TRBJ1-4; 8 nucleotides line up with TRBD1. This CDR3 has 15 amino acids. V shed 3 bases and J 8 bases; nucleotides not matched to a gene: 8. The germline gives CDR1 KGHSH, CDR2 LQKENI. The chain's CDR3 is CASSPLQGAREKLFF. CDR3 bases: TGTGCCAGCTCACCTCTGCAGGGGGCGAGGGAAAAACTGTTTTTT.